The TCR beta chain described here comes from a study of T-cell reconstitution after alpha-beta-depleted transplantation in children (dated by TCRdb to the mid-2010s). Regarding the complete study: Using TCR repertoire profiling, the study quantitatively followed how T-cell immune reconstitution unfolded in children after TCRalphabeta/CD19-depleted allogeneic hematopoietic cell transplantation.

The library relied on PCR. Sequencing used an Illumina HiSeq 2500. Molecular barcoding was employed in the preparation of TCR libraries, with unique molecular identifiers being used to normalize TCRbeta repertoire quantification. TCRdb reprocessing: public reads trimmed at Q25 with fastp, clones called with MiXCR, in-frame beta chains kept. Rows with a matching CDR3 protein are joined into one entry that keeps the most common DNA and genes. For this sample there are around 400,000 distinct CDR3 sequences; roughly 10% appear just once. The leading ten clones occupy approximately 5% of the sample. CDR1 and CDR2 are drawn from the germline V gene: MNHNS, SASEGT. The CDR3 runs 14 amino acids, cysteine and phenylalanine included. Only the CDR3 DNA stays, 42 bases, in frame from base 1. Here V drops 10 bases and J drops 1 base, and the junction holds 9 bases not matched to any gene. This clonotype was recorded a few times. There is no known antigen for this receptor. No base qualities exist here, and no much larger clone lies one base off it.

Recombination connected TRBV6-1 to TRBJ2-5, and TRBD2 aligns with 7 junction nucleotides. Sequenced here: PBMCs from the stem cell graft donor, sampled from the stem cell graft. This clonotype was sampled from a human donor who donated a stem cell graft to a child with acute myeloid leukemia. The sequenced DNA is TGTGCCACCTCCCAGGGAGGGTTCCAAGAGACCCAGTACTTC. Its amino acids are CATSQGGFQETQYF.